This TCR beta chain appears in the sequencing data of a study of OX40 agonist ivuxolimab in advanced cancers. Study information: Every 2 weeks, patients got intravenous ivuxolimab at one of six dose levels (0.01-10 mg/kg). Cohort: 65% to 90% men, mean age approximately 66, aged roughly 23 to 90. Findings and limits, study-wide: Some nonresponders additionally presented with little normalized T-cell clonal expansion.

Regarding this clone: Antigen specificity is unknown.

Generated by immunoSEQ multiplex PCR, the TCRdb table keeps only in-frame clones and is missing some. The sample includes tens of thousands of clones, roughly nine tenths of them seen just once. Germline values: CDR1 SGHKS, CDR2 YYEKEE (reference sequence). Deletions cut 0 bases from V and 1 base from J, with 7 bases between. The CDR3 consists of 14 residues. Systemic immunosuppression or autoimmune disease history was grounds to exclude patients. The sample in question was CD4+ or CD8+ T cells sorted from blood, obtained in a trial of the OX40 agonist ivuxolimab. The clonotype originates from an adult with an advanced solid tumor such as melanoma, head and neck, liver or kidney cancer. The chain recombines TRBV5-5 with TRBJ1-1; D unresolved. CDR3 in DNA: TGTGCCAGCAGCTTGGGCAACCCGAACACTGAAGCTTTCTTT. Translating it yields CASSLGNPNTEAFF.